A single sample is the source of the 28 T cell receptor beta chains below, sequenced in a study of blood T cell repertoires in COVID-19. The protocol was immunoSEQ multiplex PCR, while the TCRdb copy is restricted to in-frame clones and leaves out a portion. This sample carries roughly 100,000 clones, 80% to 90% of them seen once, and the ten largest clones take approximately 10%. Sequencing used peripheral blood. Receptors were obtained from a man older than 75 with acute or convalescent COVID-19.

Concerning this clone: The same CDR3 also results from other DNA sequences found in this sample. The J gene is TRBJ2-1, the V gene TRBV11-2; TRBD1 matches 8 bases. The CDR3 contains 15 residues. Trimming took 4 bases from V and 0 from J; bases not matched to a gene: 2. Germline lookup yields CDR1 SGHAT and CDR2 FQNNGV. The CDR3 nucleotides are TGTGCCAGCAGCTCAGACAGGGGCTCCTACAATGAGCAGTTCTTC. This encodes CASSSDRGSYNEQFF.

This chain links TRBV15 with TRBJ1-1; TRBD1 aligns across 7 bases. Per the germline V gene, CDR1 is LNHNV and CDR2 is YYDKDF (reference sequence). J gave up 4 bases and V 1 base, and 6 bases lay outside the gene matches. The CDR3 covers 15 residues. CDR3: CATSRGTGGSTEAFF. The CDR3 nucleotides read TGTGCCACCAGCAGAGGGACAGGTGGGAGCACTGAAGCTTTCTTT.

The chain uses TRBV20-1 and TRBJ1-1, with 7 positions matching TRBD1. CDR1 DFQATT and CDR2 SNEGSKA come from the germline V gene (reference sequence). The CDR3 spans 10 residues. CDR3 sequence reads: CQGGNTEAFF. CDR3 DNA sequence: TGCCAGGGGGGAAACACTGAAGCTTTCTTT.

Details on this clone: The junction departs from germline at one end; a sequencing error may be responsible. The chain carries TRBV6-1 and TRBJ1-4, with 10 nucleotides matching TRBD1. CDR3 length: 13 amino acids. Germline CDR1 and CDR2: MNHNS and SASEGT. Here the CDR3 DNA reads TGTGCCAGCGGTGACAGGGGGCCCGAAAAACTGTTTTTT. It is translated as CASGDRGPEKLFF.

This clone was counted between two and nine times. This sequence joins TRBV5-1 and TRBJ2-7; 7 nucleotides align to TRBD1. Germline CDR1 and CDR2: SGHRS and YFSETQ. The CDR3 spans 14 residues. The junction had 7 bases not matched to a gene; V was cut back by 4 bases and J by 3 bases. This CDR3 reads CASSTLQGFYEQYF. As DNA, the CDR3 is TGCGCCAGCAGCACCCTACAGGGGTTCTACGAGCAGTACTTC.

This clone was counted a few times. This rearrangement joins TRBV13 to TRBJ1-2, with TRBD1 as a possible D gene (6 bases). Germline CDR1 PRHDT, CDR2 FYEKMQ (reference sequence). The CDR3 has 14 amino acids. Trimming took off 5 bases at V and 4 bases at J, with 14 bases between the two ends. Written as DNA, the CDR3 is TGTGCCAGCAGCCTACTTCAGGGGACCTATGGCTACACCTTC. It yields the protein CASSLLQGTYGYTF.

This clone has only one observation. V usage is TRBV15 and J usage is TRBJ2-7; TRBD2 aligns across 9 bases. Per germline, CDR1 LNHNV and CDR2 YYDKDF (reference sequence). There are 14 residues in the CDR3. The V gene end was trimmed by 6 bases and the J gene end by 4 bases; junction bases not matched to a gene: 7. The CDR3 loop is CATSARLADYEQYF. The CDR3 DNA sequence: TGTGCCACCAGTGCCCGACTAGCGGATTACGAGCAGTACTTC.

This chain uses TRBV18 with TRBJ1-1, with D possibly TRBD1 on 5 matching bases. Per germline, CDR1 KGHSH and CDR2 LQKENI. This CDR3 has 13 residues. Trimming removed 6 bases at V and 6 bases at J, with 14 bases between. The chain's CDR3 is CASSSTEGSEAFF. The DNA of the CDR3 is TGTGCCAGCTCGTCGACAGAAGGATCTGAAGCTTTCTTT.

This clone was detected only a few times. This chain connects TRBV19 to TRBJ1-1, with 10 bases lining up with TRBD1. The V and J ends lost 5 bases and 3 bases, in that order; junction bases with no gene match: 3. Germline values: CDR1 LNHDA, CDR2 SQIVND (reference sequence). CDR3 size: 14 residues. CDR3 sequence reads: CASSGGQGYTEAFF. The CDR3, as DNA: TGTGCCAGTAGTGGGGGACAGGGGTACACTGAAGCTTTCTTT.

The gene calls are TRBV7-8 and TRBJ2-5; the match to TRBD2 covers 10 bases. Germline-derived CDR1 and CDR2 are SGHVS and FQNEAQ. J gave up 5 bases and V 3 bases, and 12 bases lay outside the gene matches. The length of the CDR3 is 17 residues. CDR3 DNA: TGTGCCAGCAGCTTCGGGGGGAGCGGGAGGGCCACTGAGACCCAGTACTTC. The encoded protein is CASSFGGSGRATETQYF.

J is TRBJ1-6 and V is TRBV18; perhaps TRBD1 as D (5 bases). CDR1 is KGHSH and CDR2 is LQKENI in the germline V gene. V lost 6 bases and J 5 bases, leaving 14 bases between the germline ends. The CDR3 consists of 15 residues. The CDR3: CASSRSGGDNSPLHF. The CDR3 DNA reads TGTGCCAGCTCCCGTTCGGGGGGAGATAATTCACCCCTCCACTTT.

The CDR3 protein is CASSFVSYEQYF. CDR3 nucleotides: TGTGCCAGCAGTTTCGTCTCCTACGAGCAGTACTTC. The genes are TRBV12-3 or TRBV12-4 and TRBJ2-7; D gene ambiguous. The CDR3 is 12 amino acids. V was shortened by 3 bases and J by 0 bases, with 3 bases between the two germline ends.

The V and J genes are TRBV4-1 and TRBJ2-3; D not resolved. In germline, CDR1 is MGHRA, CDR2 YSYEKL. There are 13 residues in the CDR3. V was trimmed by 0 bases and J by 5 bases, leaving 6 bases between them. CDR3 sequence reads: CASSQDVRDTQYF. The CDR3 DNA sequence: TGCGCCAGCAGCCAAGATGTTAGAGATACGCAGTATTTT.

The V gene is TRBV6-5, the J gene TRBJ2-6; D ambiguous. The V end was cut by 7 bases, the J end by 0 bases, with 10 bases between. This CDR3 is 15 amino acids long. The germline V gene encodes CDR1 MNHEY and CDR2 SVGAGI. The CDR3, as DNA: TGTGCCAGCACAGTCAGAGGCTCTGGGGCCAACGTCCTGACTTTC. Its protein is CASTVRGSGANVLTF.

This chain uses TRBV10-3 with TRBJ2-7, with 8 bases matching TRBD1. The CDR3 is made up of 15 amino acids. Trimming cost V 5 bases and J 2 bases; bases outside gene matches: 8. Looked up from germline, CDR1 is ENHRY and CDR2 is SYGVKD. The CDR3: CAISTPQDRAYEQYF. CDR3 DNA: TGTGCCATCAGTACCCCTCAGGACAGGGCCTACGAGCAGTACTTC.

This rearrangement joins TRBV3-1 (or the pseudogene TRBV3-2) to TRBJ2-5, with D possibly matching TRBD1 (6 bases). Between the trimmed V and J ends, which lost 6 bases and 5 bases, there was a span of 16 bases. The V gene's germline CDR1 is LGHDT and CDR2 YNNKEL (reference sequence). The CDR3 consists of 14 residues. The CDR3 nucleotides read TGTGCCAGCAGTCGGGACACCGGATGGGAGACCCAGTACTTC. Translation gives CASSRDTGWETQYF.

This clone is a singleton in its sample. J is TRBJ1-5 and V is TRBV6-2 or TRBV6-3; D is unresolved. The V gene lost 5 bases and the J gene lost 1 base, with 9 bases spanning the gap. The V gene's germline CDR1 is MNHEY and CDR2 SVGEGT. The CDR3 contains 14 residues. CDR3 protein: CASSRHLSNQPQHF. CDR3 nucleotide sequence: TGTGCCAGCAGTCGACATCTAAGCAATCAGCCCCAGCATTTT.

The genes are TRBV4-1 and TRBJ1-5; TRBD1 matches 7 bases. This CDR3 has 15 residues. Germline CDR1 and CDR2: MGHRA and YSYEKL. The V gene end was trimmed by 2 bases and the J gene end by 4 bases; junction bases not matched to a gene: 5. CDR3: CASSQSQGKNQPQHF. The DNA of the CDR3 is TGCGCCAGCAGCCAATCACAGGGGAAGAATCAGCCCCAGCATTTT.

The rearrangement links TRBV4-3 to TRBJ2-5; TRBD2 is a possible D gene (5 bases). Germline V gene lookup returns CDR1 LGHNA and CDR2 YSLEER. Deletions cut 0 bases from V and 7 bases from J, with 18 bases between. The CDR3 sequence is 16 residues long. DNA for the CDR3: TGCGCCAGCAGCCAAGATGTAAGCGGCTCCCGGGGGACCCAGTACTTC. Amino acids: CASSQDVSGSRGTQYF.

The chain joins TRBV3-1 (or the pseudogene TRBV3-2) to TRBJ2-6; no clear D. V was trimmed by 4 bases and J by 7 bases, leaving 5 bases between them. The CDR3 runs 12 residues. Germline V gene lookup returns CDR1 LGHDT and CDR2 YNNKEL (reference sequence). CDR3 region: CASSRPANVLTF. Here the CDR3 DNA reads TGTGCCAGCAGCCGTCCTGCCAACGTCCTGACTTTC.

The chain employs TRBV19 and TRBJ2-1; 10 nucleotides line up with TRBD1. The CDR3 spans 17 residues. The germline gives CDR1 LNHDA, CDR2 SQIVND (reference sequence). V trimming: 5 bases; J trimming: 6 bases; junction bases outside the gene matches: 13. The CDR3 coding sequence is TGTGCCAGTAGTGCCCGTGGGGGACAGGGGTTGGGCAATGAGCAGTTCTTC. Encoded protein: CASSARGGQGLGNEQFF.

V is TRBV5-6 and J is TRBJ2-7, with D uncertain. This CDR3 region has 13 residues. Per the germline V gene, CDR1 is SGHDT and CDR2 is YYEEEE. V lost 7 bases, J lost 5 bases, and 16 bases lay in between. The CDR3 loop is CASRKSLYDEQYF. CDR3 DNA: TGTGCCAGCCGAAAAAGCTTGTACGACGAGCAGTACTTC.

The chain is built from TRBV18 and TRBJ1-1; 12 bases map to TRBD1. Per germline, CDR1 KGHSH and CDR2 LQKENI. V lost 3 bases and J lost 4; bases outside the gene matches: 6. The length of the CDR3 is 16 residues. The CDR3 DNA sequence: TGTGCCAGCTCACCTGGGACAGGGGGCGATGGCACTGAAGCTTTCTTT. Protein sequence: CASSPGTGGDGTEAFF.

As DNA, the CDR3 is TGCGCCAGCAGTTTCCAAGTTGCGTACTATGGCTACACCTTC. It translates to CASSFQVAYYGYTF. The chain joins TRBV5-1 to TRBJ1-2; D call uncertain. The CDR3 is 14 residues long. Germline-derived CDR1 and CDR2 are SGHRS and YFSETQ. Trimming left V 5 bases short and J 3 bases short, with 14 bases between. The complete variable domain, with remaining parts taken from reference TRBV5-1 and TRBJ1-2, reads KAGVTQTPRYLIKTRGQQVTLSCSPISGHRSVSWYQQTPGQGLQFLFEYFSETQRNKGNFPGRFSGRQFSNSRSEMNVSTLELGDSALYLCASSFQVAYYGYTFGSGTRLTVV.

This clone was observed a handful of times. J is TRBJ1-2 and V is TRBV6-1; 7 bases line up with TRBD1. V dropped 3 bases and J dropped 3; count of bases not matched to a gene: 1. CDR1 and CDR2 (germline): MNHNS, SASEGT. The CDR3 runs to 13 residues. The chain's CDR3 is CASSEDRYYGYTF. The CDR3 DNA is TGTGCCAGCAGTGAGGACAGGTACTATGGCTACACCTTC.

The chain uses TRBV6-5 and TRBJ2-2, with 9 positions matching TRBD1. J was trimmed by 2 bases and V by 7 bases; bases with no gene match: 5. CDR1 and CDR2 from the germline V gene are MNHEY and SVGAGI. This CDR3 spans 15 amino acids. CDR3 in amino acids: CASKTGQGNTGELFF. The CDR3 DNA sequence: TGTGCCAGCAAAACGGGACAGGGTAACACCGGGGAGCTGTTTTTT.

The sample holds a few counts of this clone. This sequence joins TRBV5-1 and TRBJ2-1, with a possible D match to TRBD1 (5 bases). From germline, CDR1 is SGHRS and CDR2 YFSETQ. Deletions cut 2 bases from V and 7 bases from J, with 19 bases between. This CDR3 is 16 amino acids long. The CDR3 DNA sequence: TGCGCCAGCAGCTTCGGTGGGGCTCAAGCATTAAATGAGCAGTTCTTC. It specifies CASSFGGAQALNEQFF.

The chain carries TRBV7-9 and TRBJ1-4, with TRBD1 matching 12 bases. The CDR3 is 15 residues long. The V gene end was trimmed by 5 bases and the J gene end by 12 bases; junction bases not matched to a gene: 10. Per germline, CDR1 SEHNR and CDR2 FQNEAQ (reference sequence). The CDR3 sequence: CASSTGTGGFMELFF. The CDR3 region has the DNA TGTGCCAGCAGCACCGGGACAGGGGGCTTTATGGAACTGTTTTTT.